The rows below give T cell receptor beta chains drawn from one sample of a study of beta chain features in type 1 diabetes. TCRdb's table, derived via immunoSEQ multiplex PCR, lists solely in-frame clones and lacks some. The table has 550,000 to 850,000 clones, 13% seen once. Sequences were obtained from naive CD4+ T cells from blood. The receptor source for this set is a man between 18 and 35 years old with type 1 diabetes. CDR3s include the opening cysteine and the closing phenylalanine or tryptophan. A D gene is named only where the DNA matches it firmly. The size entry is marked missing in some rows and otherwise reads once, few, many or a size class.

DNA: TGTGCCTGGAGTCCAGCGGGGGGGCCGAGGAATGAGCAGTTCTTC; CDR3: CAWSPAGGPRNEQFF; D: TRBD2; V: TRBV30; J: TRBJ2-1; size: NA
DNA: TGTGCCTGGAGTCATAGGCGAGGAACTGAAGCTTTCTTT; CDR3: CAWSHRRGTEAFF; D: NA; V: TRBV30; J: TRBJ1-1; size: few
DNA: TGTGCCTGGAGTACAGCTCCGGGGGGTGAGCAGTTCTTC; CDR3: CAWSTAPGGEQFF; D: TRBD2; V: TRBV30; J: TRBJ2-1; size: once
DNA: TGCGCCAGCAGCCAAGAGGCGGGGCTGGGGAATCAGCCCCAGCATTTT; CDR3: CASSQEAGLGNQPQHF; D: NA; V: TRBV4-1; J: TRBJ1-5; size: NA
DNA: TGTGCCAGCAGTTTCGGACAGTACACCGGGGAGCTGTTTTTT; CDR3: CASSFGQYTGELFF; D: NA; V: TRBV27; J: TRBJ2-2; size: few
DNA: TGTGCCTGGAGGAGGTCCCCCATATGGAATTCACCCCTCCACTTT; CDR3: CAWRRSPIWNSPLHF; D: NA; V: TRBV30; J: TRBJ1-6; size: few
DNA: TGTGCCAGCAGCCAAGAATCTAGCGGGGGTGGAGATACGCAGTATTTT; CDR3: CASSQESSGGGDTQYF; D: TRBD2; V: TRBV4-2; J: TRBJ2-3; size: NA
DNA: TGTGCCAGCACCTTCTCGGGGGCAGGTGGCTACACCTTC; CDR3: CASTFSGAGGYTF; D: NA; V: TRBV5-4; J: TRBJ1-2; size: NA
DNA: TGTGCCATCAGCCCCGGGACTACGGGGACCCAGTACTTC; CDR3: CAISPGTTGTQYF; D: TRBD2; V: TRBV10-3; J: TRBJ2-5; size: few
DNA: TGTGCCAGCAGTACTGGAAACACCATATATTTT; CDR3: CASSTGNTIYF; D: NA; V: TRBV6-1; J: TRBJ1-3; size: NA
DNA: TGCGCCAGCAGCTCCCCAAGGGAGGATTCACCCCTCCACTTT; CDR3: CASSSPREDSPLHF; D: NA; V: TRBV5-1; J: TRBJ1-6; size: few
DNA: TGTGCCAGTAGTATCGCGCGAGGGGTCCCAAACTATGGCTACACCTTC; CDR3: CASSIARGVPNYGYTF; D: NA; V: TRBV19; J: TRBJ1-2; size: NA
DNA: TGTGCCAGTAGGGGAGGGGACCGGGCCCAGTACTTC; CDR3: CASRGGDRAQYF; D: TRBD2; V: TRBV19; J: TRBJ2-5; size: NA
DNA: TGTGCCAGCAGTTCGACAGGGACAATCAATCAGCCCCAGCATTTT; CDR3: CASSSTGTINQPQHF; D: TRBD1; V: TRBV27; J: TRBJ1-5; size: NA
DNA: TGTGCCAGCAGCATCCGCCCTGACCATTACGAGCAGTACTTC; CDR3: CASSIRPDHYEQYF; D: NA; V: TRBV9; J: TRBJ2-7; size: NA
DNA: TGTGCCAGCAGCGTAGTATCAGGGGACGAGCAGTACTTC; CDR3: CASSVVSGDEQYF; D: NA; V: TRBV9; J: TRBJ2-7; size: few
DNA: TGCAGTGCTTCTTATAACTATGGCTACACCTTC; CDR3: CSASYNYGYTF; D: NA; V: TRBV20-1; J: TRBJ1-2; size: NA
DNA: TGTGCCAGCCAGACTGGGACAGGGGGAAATCAGCCCCAGCATTTT; CDR3: CASQTGTGGNQPQHF; D: TRBD1; V: TRBV6-5; J: TRBJ1-5; size: NA
DNA: TGCAGCGTTGATGGTGAAGCTTTCTTT; CDR3: CSVDGEAFF; D: NA; V: TRBV29-1; J: TRBJ1-1; size: NA
DNA: TGTGCCTGGAGTGTATTGGGACAGGCTAATGAAAAACTGTTTTTT; CDR3: CAWSVLGQANEKLFF; D: TRBD1; V: TRBV30; J: TRBJ1-4; size: NA
DNA: TGTGCCAGCAGTTTATCGTCCCCCGAAACAGGGAGACTAGCCAAAAACATTCAGTACTTC; CDR3: CASSLSSPETGRLAKNIQYF; D: NA; V: TRBV27; J: TRBJ2-4; size: NA
DNA: TGCAGCGTCGGACAGCCGAACACTGAAGCTTTCTTT; CDR3: CSVGQPNTEAFF; D: NA; V: TRBV29-1; J: TRBJ1-1; size: NA
DNA: TGTGCCAGCAGTCTCTCCGGGACAGGGACCTACGAGCAGTACTTC; CDR3: CASSLSGTGTYEQYF; D: TRBD1; V: TRBV6-1; J: TRBJ2-7; size: few
DNA: TGCGCCAGCAGCCTCCCGGGCAATCAGCCCCAGCATTTT; CDR3: CASSLPGNQPQHF; D: NA; V: TRBV4-1; J: TRBJ1-5; size: NA
DNA: TGTGCCAGTAAATTACAGGGGGCTATTGGTGAGCAGTTCTTC; CDR3: CASKLQGAIGEQFF; D: TRBD1; V: TRBV11-2; J: TRBJ2-1; size: NA
DNA: TGCGCCAGCAGCCTGGGGGGTGAGATTAGTCAGCCCCAGCATTTT; CDR3: CASSLGGEISQPQHF; D: NA; V: TRBV4-1; J: TRBJ1-5; size: few
DNA: TGTGCCAGCAGCAAAATAGCGGGGGTCTCCTACAATGAGCAGTTCTTC; CDR3: CASSKIAGVSYNEQFF; D: TRBD2; V: TRBV7-9; J: TRBJ2-1; size: NA
DNA: TGTGCCTGGTGCCCCGGGGGTTACACTGAAGCTTTCTTT; CDR3: CAWCPGGYTEAFF; D: NA; V: TRBV30; J: TRBJ1-1; size: few
DNA: TGTGCCAGCAGCCCACGGACAGGGAGTGGGAGGACTGAAGCTTTCTTT; CDR3: CASSPRTGSGRTEAFF; D: TRBD1; V: TRBV7-9; J: TRBJ1-1; size: NA
DNA: TGCGCCAGCAGCTTGGTAACAGGGGGCGACTATGGCTACACCTTC; CDR3: CASSLVTGGDYGYTF; D: TRBD1; V: TRBV5-1; J: TRBJ1-2; size: NA
DNA: TGTGCCAGCAGTTCGGGAGGCAATCAGCCCCAGCATTTT; CDR3: CASSSGGNQPQHF; D: NA; V: TRBV27; J: TRBJ1-5; size: few
DNA: TGTGCCAGCAGCCTCCAAGGGGGGACGACACTGGCTTTCTTT; CDR3: CASSLQGGTTLAFF; D: NA; V: TRBV7-9; J: TRBJ1-1; size: few
DNA: TGTGCCAGCAGCCCCCGACAGGCGAGAGGCTACACCTTC; CDR3: CASSPRQARGYTF; D: NA; V: TRBV7-2; J: TRBJ1-2; size: NA
DNA: TGTGCCAGCAGCTCGGGGACTAGCGGGGGGCGCCCGGGGCTGGAGCAGTACTTC; CDR3: CASSSGTSGGRPGLEQYF; D: TRBD2; V: TRBV5-4; J: TRBJ2-7; size: few
DNA: TGTGCCTGGAGTACCACCAACAGGGAAAAACTGTTTTTT; CDR3: CAWSTTNREKLFF; D: NA; V: TRBV30; J: TRBJ1-4; size: few
DNA: TGCAGCGTTAGGTGGCCAGGGAAGAACACTGAAGCTTTCTTT; CDR3: CSVRWPGKNTEAFF; D: NA; V: TRBV29-1; J: TRBJ1-1; size: few
DNA: TGTGCCAGCAGTTTAGCCTACGAGCAGTACTTC; CDR3: CASSLAYEQYF; D: NA; V: TRBV11-3; J: TRBJ2-7; size: NA
DNA: TGTGCCAGCAGTTTAAAACTAGCGGGGAACACCGGGGAGCTGTTTTTT; CDR3: CASSLKLAGNTGELFF; D: TRBD2; V: TRBV27; J: TRBJ2-2; size: NA
DNA: TGTGCCAGCAGCGTAGGGTCAGGGAATCAGCCCCAGCATTTT; CDR3: CASSVGSGNQPQHF; D: NA; V: TRBV9; J: TRBJ1-5; size: few
DNA: TGTGCCAGCAGCCAAGAGCGGGACAGTGAAGCTTTCTTT; CDR3: CASSQERDSEAFF; D: TRBD1; V: TRBV14; J: TRBJ1-1; size: few
DNA: TGTGCCAGCAGTACCGCCGGGACAGGGGGTAACAATGAGCAGTTCTTC; CDR3: CASSTAGTGGNNEQFF; D: TRBD1; V: TRBV28; J: TRBJ2-1; size: few
DNA: TGTGCCAGCAGCCCTCAGGGAGTAGCTGGAAACACCATATATTTT; CDR3: CASSPQGVAGNTIYF; D: NA; V: TRBV7-9; J: TRBJ1-3; size: NA
DNA: TGCAGTGCTAGTGACGGCACGGCTTTCTTT; CDR3: CSASDGTAFF; D: NA; V: TRBV20-1; J: TRBJ1-1; size: few
DNA: TGTGCCTGGAGTGTACCTGGGGCCGGCTACACCTTC; CDR3: CAWSVPGAGYTF; D: NA; V: TRBV30; J: TRBJ1-2; size: NA
DNA: TGTGCCAGCAGACATCCTGACAGGCATAAACTGTTTTTT; CDR3: CASRHPDRHKLFF; D: NA; V: TRBV28; J: TRBJ1-4; size: NA
DNA: TGTGCCAGCAGTTACTACCAGGGGGCACACGAGCAGTACTTC; CDR3: CASSYYQGAHEQYF; D: TRBD1; V: TRBV6-5; J: TRBJ2-7; size: few
DNA: TGTGCCAGCAGCCAAGGTACCGGGACTCTGAGAGAGACCCAGTACTTC; CDR3: CASSQGTGTLRETQYF; D: NA; V: TRBV14; J: TRBJ2-5; size: few